The 8 T cell receptor beta chains below all came from one sample that was sequenced in a study of shared clonotypes between healthy human individuals. TCRdb's table, derived via immunoSEQ multiplex PCR, lists solely in-frame clones and lacks some. The table shows about 2.3 million clones, with over 90% occurring only once. The sample was naive CD4+ T cells from PBMCs. Subset noted: CD45RA+ positively selected. The receptors come from a man in his late teens or twenties in good health. Some clones in this sample may be carry-over from other donors' samples.

CDR3 sequence reads: CASSLIGGRPTDTQYF. The CDR3, as DNA: TGTGCCAGCAGCCTCATCGGGGGGCGCCCCACAGATACGCAGTATTTT. This chain connects TRBV5-4 to TRBJ2-3; a weak D match, TRBD2 (7 bases). Per germline, CDR1 SGHNT and CDR2 YYREEE (reference sequence). The CDR3 has 16 amino acids. V was shortened by 4 bases and J by 2 bases, with 17 bases between the two germline ends. The entire variable domain, with the rest obtained from reference TRBV5-4 and TRBJ2-3, is as follows: ETGVTQSPTHLIKTRGQQVTLRCSSQSGHNTVSWYQQALGQGPQFIFQYYREEENGRGNFPPRFSGLQFPNYSSELNVNALELDDSALYLCASSLIGGRPTDTQYFGPGTRLTVL.

The CDR3 DNA sequence: TGTGCCAGCTCACAAAACTATGGGACCACGGACAATGAGCAGTTCTTC. It is translated as CASSQNYGTTDNEQFF. The V and J genes are TRBV18 and TRBJ2-1; D may correspond to TRBD1 or TRBD2 (5 bases each). Trimming took 4 bases from V and 5 from J, leaving 18 bases between them. The CDR3 is made up of 16 amino acids. Germline CDR1 and CDR2: KGHSH and LQKENI. Combining the CDR3 with reference TRBV18 and TRBJ2-1 gives the whole variable domain NAGVMQNPRHLVRRRGQEARLRCSPMKGHSHVYWYRQLPEEGLKFMVYLQKENIIDESGMPKERFSAEFPKEGPSILRIQQVVRGDSAAYFCASSQNYGTTDNEQFFGPGTRLTVL.

V gene TRBV4-3 combines with J gene TRBJ2-5; 7 bases are a match to TRBD1. Germline V gene lookup returns CDR1 LGHNA and CDR2 YSLEER. J gave up 2 bases and V 4 bases, and 10 bases lay outside the gene matches. The CDR3 is made up of 16 amino acids. The DNA of the CDR3 is TGCGCCAGCAGCCGCCACAACAGGGGTGGACAAGAGACCCAGTACTTC. Translated, it gives CASSRHNRGGQETQYF.

Note on this clone: Other DNA sequences of this sample code for an identical CDR3. V is TRBV5-4 and J is TRBJ1-2, with D possibly TRBD1 on 6 matching bases. V lost 0 bases, J lost 2 bases, and 8 bases lay in between. Per the germline V gene, CDR1 is SGHNT and CDR2 is YYREEE (reference sequence). The length of the CDR3 is 14 residues. The CDR3 protein is CASSLGQANYGYTF. DNA of the CDR3: TGTGCCAGCAGCTTGGGACAGGCGAACTATGGCTACACCTTC.

The chain links TRBV28 to TRBJ1-5, with a tentative D call TRBD1 (5 bases). Germline V gives CDR1 MDHEN, CDR2 SYDVKM. V was pared by 6 bases and J by 3 bases, with 15 bases between. This CDR3 is 15 amino acids long. CDR3 in DNA: TGTGCCAGCAGCCTGGTGGGGGGGTTCAATCAGCCCCAGCATTTT. Amino acids: CASSLVGGFNQPQHF.

The chain joins TRBV5-6 to TRBJ2-6; D gene uncertain. The V gene lost 4 bases and the J gene lost 0 bases, with 14 bases spanning the gap. The CDR3 is made up of 17 amino acids. The V gene's germline CDR1 is SGHDT and CDR2 YYEEEE. The CDR3 sequence: CASSETRQSSGANVLTF. The CDR3 DNA follows: TGTGCCAGCAGCGAGACACGACAAAGCTCTGGGGCCAACGTCCTGACTTTC.

The chain employs TRBV7-9 and TRBJ2-7, with 11 bases identical to TRBD1. V lost 6 bases and J lost 4; bases outside the gene matches: 11. Germline V gene data show CDR1 as SEHNR and CDR2 as FQNEAQ (reference sequence). This CDR3 contains 16 residues. The CDR3 DNA reads TGTGCCAGCAGTTCATGGGACAGGGGGAATGTTTACGAGCAGTACTTC. Residues: CASSSWDRGNVYEQYF.

The chain uses TRBV11-1 and TRBJ2-5; D not resolved. V was pared by 4 bases and J by 5 bases, with 14 bases between. Germline-derived CDR1 and CDR2 are SGHAT and FQDESV (reference sequence). The length of the CDR3 is 14 residues. CDR3 nucleotides: TGTGCCAGCAGCTCCCCCCCAGCGATGGAGACCCAGTACTTC. Translating it yields CASSSPPAMETQYF.